This T cell receptor (beta chain) is drawn from a study of T cell repertoires in cytomegalovirus infection. Concerning this clonotype itself: The antigen is not known.

The study's findings and limits: HLA-C-restricted, CMV-specific TCR beta clonotypes were dominant ex vivo.

Germline V gene sequence: CDR1 SGHTA, CDR2 FQGNSA. This CDR3 contains 17 residues. With V trimmed by 0 bases and J by 5 bases, 9 bases remained unmatched. TCRdb reprocessed the reads with MiXCR, giving one entry per CDR3 protein. In the table there are around 230,000 distinct CDR3 sequences, 30% to 45% of which are singletons. Here the sequenced sample was CD8+ T cells from cultured PBMCs, taken from culture after CMV antigen stimulation. The rearrangement joins TRBV7-2 to TRBJ2-2; 7 bases map to TRBD1. The TCR was taken from a human donor in good health (CMV status not recorded). Some clones in this sample may be carry-over from other donors' samples. CDR3 loop: CASSLARGPASTGELFF. CDR3 DNA: TGTGCCAGCAGCTTAGCGAGGGGGCCGGCGTCGACCGGGGAGCTGTTTTTT.